These 21 T cell receptor beta chains were sequenced from one sample in a study of CD8 T cells in ankylosing spondylitis. TCRdb re-called the 5' RACE reads with MiXCR, one entry per CDR3 protein. The repertoire includes some 400,000 distinct CDR3 sequences, 20% to 25% of them detected once, and roughly a sixth sits in the top ten. Their recognized antigens are unknown. Study-level results: Seemingly characteristic of ankylosing spondylitis blood was a TCR beta motif consisting of about 8 highly homologous variants.

The sample comprised blood, either unsorted or a sorted T cell fraction (not recorded which). Source of these receptors: a male donor with ankylosing spondylitis.

This clonotype was counted a few times. The chain recombines TRBV19 with TRBJ2-1; 9 bases align to TRBD1. The CDR3 has 16 amino acids. The germline CDR1 and CDR2 sequences are LNHDA and SQIVND (reference sequence). The V segment lost 7 bases and the J segment 6 bases; nucleotides outside the gene matches: 13. The DNA of the CDR3 is TGTGCCAGTACCTCCCTCAGGACAGGGGACCGCAATGAGCAGTTCTTC. Translating it yields CASTSLRTGDRNEQFF.

CDR3 DNA sequence: TGCAGTGCTAGTCCATCGACCTACGAGCAGTACTTC. Protein: CSASPSTYEQYF. This chain joins TRBV20-1 and TRBJ2-7; no clear D. This CDR3 has 12 residues. V was clipped by 3 bases and J by 2 bases, with 8 bases between them. Per germline, CDR1 DFQATT and CDR2 SNEGSKA (reference sequence).

This clonotype was detected a few times. This chain links TRBV5-4 with TRBJ2-3; TRBD1 matches 8 bases. This CDR3 has 15 residues. Germline V gene data show CDR1 as SGHNT and CDR2 as YYREEE (reference sequence). After removal of 2 bases from V and 4 bases from J, the junction contained 6 bases not matched to a gene. The CDR3: CASSFGAGGADTQYF. CDR3 coding DNA: TGTGCCAGCAGCTTTGGTGCAGGGGGCGCAGATACGCAGTATTTT. Complete variable domain (other parts from reference TRBV5-4 and TRBJ2-3): ETGVTQSPTHLIKTRGQQVTLRCSSQSGHNTVSWYQQALGQGPQFIFQYYREEENGRGNFPPRFSGLQFPNYSSELNVNALELDDSALYLCASSFGAGGADTQYFGPGTRLTVL.

The chain links TRBV18 to TRBJ2-5, with TRBD2 matching 8 bases. There are 14 residues in the CDR3. Germline V lookup: CDR1 KGHSH, CDR2 LQKENI. V gave up 3 bases and J gave up 5 bases; unmatched junction bases: 5. CDR3 sequence: CASSPRAGDETQYF. Written as DNA, the CDR3 is TGTGCCAGCTCACCGAGAGCGGGAGATGAGACCCAGTACTTC.

This clonotype was observed many times. The chain recombines TRBV4-2 with TRBJ2-7, with 8 bases lining up with TRBD2. Trimming at V came to 1 base and at J to 2 bases, leaving 4 bases not matched to a gene. Germline CDR1 and CDR2: LGHNA and YNFKEQ. The CDR3 loop spans 15 amino acids. The CDR3 protein is CASSQVDSGAYEQYF. CDR3 in DNA: TGTGCCAGCAGCCAAGTCGATAGCGGGGCCTACGAGCAGTACTTC.

This clonotype was detected only a few times. V is TRBV4-3 and J is TRBJ2-3; D perhaps matches TRBD1 (6 bases). V was trimmed by 0 bases and J by 3 bases, leaving 13 bases between them. The CDR3 is 16 residues long. Germline V gene sequence: CDR1 LGHNA, CDR2 YSLEER. For the CDR3, the DNA is TGCGCCAGCAGCCAAGATGGACAGTTAGAGACAGATACGCAGTATTTT. Its translation: CASSQDGQLETDTQYF.

The chain combines TRBV4-1 with TRBJ2-2; D is undetermined. The CDR3 covers 15 residues. With 0 bases removed from V and 4 bases from J, the gap between germline ends came to 9 bases. Germline CDR1 reads MGHRA; CDR2 reads YSYEKL. CDR3 sequence: CASSQESPRTGELFF. The CDR3, as DNA: TGCGCCAGCAGCCAAGAAAGTCCGCGCACCGGGGAGCTGTTTTTT.

The chain uses TRBV4-1 and TRBJ2-7, with 7 bases matching TRBD2. This CDR3 comprises 16 residues. From germline, CDR1 is MGHRA and CDR2 YSYEKL. J was trimmed by 5 bases and V by 3 bases; bases with no gene match: 13. Written as DNA, the CDR3 is TGCGCCAGCAGCCACCTGGGGCGGGAGCTCGTCGACGAGCAGTACTTC. Amino acid sequence: CASSHLGRELVDEQYF.

This clonotype was seen a few times. This sequence joins TRBV5-1 and TRBJ2-3; TRBD2 aligns across 10 bases. Germline-derived CDR1 and CDR2 are SGHRS and YFSETQ. V shed 2 bases, J shed 5 bases, and the junction held 11 bases outside the gene matches. The CDR3 has 17 residues. The CDR3 DNA sequence: TGCGCCAGCAGCTTACCAGCGGGAGGGCCTAGTGTAGATACGCAGTATTTT. This gives the protein CASSLPAGGPSVDTQYF.

The CDR3 DNA is TGTGCCAGCAGCCAATCCCCGGAGGGGGGCCCTAACTATGGCTACACCTTC. As protein: CASSQSPEGGPNYGYTF. The chain recombines TRBV3-1 with TRBJ1-2; a weak D match, TRBD1 (6 bases). Germline V gene sequence: CDR1 LGHDT, CDR2 YNNKEL (reference sequence). Trimming cost V 2 bases and J 0 bases, with 16 bases left between them. The CDR3 sequence is 17 residues long.

The V and J genes are TRBV18 and TRBJ1-1, with D possibly being TRBD1 (6 bases). This CDR3 region has 14 residues. Deletions cut 2 bases from V and 7 bases from J, with 14 bases between. The germline gives CDR1 KGHSH, CDR2 LQKENI. The CDR3 is CASSPIGGPGEAFF. Here the CDR3 DNA reads TGTGCCAGCTCACCAATCGGGGGCCCGGGTGAAGCTTTCTTT. The whole variable domain, remainder taken from reference TRBV18 and TRBJ1-1, is NAGVMQNPRHLVRRRGQEARLRCSPMKGHSHVYWYRQLPEEGLKFMVYLQKENIIDESGMPKERFSAEFPKEGPSILRIQQVVRGDSAAYFCASSPIGGPGEAFFGQGTRLTVV.

V and J are TRBV15 and TRBJ2-2, with D perhaps TRBD1 (5 bases). CDR3 length equals 15 residues. The germline CDR1 and CDR2 sequences are LNHNV and YYDKDF (reference sequence). Trimming removed 3 bases from V and 5 bases from J, with 13 bases in between. The CDR3 region is CATSSQGAETGELFF. The DNA of the CDR3 is TGTGCCACCAGCAGCCAAGGGGCCGAGACCGGGGAGCTGTTTTTT.

The gene calls are TRBV4-2 and TRBJ1-2, with a possible D match to TRBD1 (6 bases). The germline V and J ends were trimmed by 0 bases and 4 bases, with 12 bases remaining between them. Germline CDR1 is LGHNA and CDR2 is YNFKEQ. This CDR3 comprises 15 residues. CDR3 loop: CASSQDRRTAYGYTF. The CDR3 DNA reads TGTGCCAGCAGCCAAGATCGGAGGACAGCCTATGGCTACACCTTC.

In nucleotides, the CDR3 is TGTGCCACCAACCCGACAAGGGTACTAGCGGGCAATGAGCAGTTCTTC. This translates into CATNPTRVLAGNEQFF. This chain joins TRBV6-1 and TRBJ2-1; TRBD2 agrees at 9 bases. Trimming removed 10 bases from V and 6 bases from J; junction bases left unmatched: 16. Germline CDR1 and CDR2: MNHNS and SASEGT. There are 16 residues in the CDR3.

This clonotype was seen only a few times. The rearrangement links TRBV11-2 to TRBJ2-4, with 7 bases fitting TRBD1. The CDR3 loop spans 20 amino acids. J gave up 3 bases and V 2 bases, and 19 bases lay outside the gene matches. CDR1 SGHAT and CDR2 FQNNGV come from the germline V gene. The CDR3 sequence: CASSLRLGQAPNPLKNIQYF. The CDR3 DNA reads TGTGCCAGCAGCTTAAGACTCGGACAGGCTCCGAATCCTCTCAAAAACATTCAGTACTTC.

The rearrangement joins TRBV9 to TRBJ2-5; tentative D call: TRBD2 (7 bases). V was trimmed by 3 bases and J by 2 bases, leaving 14 bases between them. Germline-derived CDR1 and CDR2 are SGDLS and YYNGEE. The CDR3 extends over 15 amino acids. The CDR3 sequence: CASSALSGTQETQYF. CDR3 sequence (DNA): TGTGCCAGCAGCGCACTAAGCGGGACACAAGAGACCCAGTACTTC.

This clonotype came up a few times. This chain connects TRBV29-1 to TRBJ2-7, with D hard to call. Trimming cost V 4 bases and J 3 bases, with 13 bases left between them. This CDR3 region has 13 residues. Germline V gene data show CDR1 as SQVTM and CDR2 as ANQGSEA. CDR3 protein: CSVADPVFYEQYF. Written as DNA, the CDR3 is TGCAGCGTTGCCGATCCCGTCTTCTACGAGCAGTACTTC.

This chain connects TRBV12-5 to TRBJ2-2; no reliable D call. The CDR3 runs to 15 residues. Trimming removed 0 bases at V and 5 bases at J, with 10 bases between. CDR1 is LGHNT, CDR2 FRNRAP, per germline. The CDR3 bases are TGTGCTAGTGGTTTGGTGCCAGGCTGGACCGGGGAGCTGTTTTTT. It codes for CASGLVPGWTGELFF.

This clonotype was seen more than once but under ten times. This chain uses TRBV16 with TRBJ2-3; D is tentatively TRBD1 or TRBD2 (5 bases each). The CDR3 is made up of 14 amino acids. V was trimmed by 3 bases and J by 5 bases, leaving 12 bases between them. Germline CDR1 KGHSY, CDR2 FQNENV. In nucleotides, the CDR3 is TGTGCCAGCAGCCAGAGAAGGGACGGAGATACGCAGTATTTT. Translated, it gives CASSQRRDGDTQYF.

The rearrangement uses TRBV5-1 and TRBJ1-1; unclear D gene. V was shortened by 1 base and J by 5 bases, with 12 bases between the two germline ends. CDR1 SGHRS and CDR2 YFSETQ come from the germline V gene. The CDR3 covers 14 residues. CDR3 bases: TGCGCCAGCAGCTTGAGCACTCTGGGGACTGAAGCTTTCTTT. It yields the protein CASSLSTLGTEAFF.

This clonotype was seen a handful of times. V gene TRBV2 combines with J gene TRBJ2-3, with D perhaps TRBD1 or TRBD2 (5 bases each). CDR3 length: 15 residues. Looked up from germline, CDR1 is SNHLY and CDR2 is FYNNEI. The V gene lost 6 bases and the J gene lost 2 bases, with 15 bases spanning the gap. The CDR3 reads CASSPTGPTTDTQYF. The CDR3, as DNA: TGTGCCAGCAGCCCGACGGGGCCCACCACAGATACGCAGTATTTT.